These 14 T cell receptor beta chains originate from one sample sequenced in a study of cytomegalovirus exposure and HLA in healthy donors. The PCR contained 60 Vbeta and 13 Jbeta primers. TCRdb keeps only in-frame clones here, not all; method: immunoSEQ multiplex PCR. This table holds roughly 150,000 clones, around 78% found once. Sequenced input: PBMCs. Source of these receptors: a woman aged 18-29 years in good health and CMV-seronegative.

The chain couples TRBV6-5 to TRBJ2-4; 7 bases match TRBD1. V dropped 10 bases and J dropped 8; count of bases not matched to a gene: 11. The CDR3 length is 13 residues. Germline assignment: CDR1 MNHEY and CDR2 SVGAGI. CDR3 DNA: TGTGCCACCCGAAGGGGACAGAGGGACATTCAGTACTTC. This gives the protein CATRRGQRDIQYF.

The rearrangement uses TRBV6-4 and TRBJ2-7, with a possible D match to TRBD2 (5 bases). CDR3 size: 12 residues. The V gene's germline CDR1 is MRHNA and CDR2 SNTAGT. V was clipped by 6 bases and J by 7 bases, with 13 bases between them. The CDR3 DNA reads TGTGCCAGCAGCCGGGAAGAGGAAGAGCAGTACTTC. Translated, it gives CASSREEEEQYF.

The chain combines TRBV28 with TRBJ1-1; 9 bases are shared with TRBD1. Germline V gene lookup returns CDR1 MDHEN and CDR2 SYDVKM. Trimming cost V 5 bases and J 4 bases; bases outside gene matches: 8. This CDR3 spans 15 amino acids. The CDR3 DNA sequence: TGTGCCAGCAGTGAAGTTGGACAGGGGAGCACTGAAGCTTTCTTT. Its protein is CASSEVGQGSTEAFF.

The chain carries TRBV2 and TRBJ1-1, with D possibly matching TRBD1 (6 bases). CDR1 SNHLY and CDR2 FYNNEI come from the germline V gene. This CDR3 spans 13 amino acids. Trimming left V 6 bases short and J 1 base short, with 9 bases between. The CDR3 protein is CASRPDRNTEAFF. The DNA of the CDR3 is TGTGCCAGCAGACCGGACAGGAACACTGAAGCTTTCTTT.

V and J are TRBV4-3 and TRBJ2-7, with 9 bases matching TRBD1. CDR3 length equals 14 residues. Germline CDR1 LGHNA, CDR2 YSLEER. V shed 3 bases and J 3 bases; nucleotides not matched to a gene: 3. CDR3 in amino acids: CASSQRDRDYEQYF. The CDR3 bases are TGCGCCAGCAGCCAGCGGGACAGGGACTACGAGCAGTACTTC.

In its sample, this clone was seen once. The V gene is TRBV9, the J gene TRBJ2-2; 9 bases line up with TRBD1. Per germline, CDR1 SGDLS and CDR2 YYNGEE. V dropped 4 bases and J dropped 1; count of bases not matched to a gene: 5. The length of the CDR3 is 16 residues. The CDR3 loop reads CASSPGQGGNTGELFF. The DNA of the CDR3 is TGTGCCAGCAGCCCGGGACAGGGCGGGAACACCGGGGAGCTGTTTTTT.

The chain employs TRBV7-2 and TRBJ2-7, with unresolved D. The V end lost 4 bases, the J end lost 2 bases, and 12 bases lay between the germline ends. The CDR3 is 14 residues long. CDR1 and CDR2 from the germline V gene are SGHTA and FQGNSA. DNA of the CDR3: TGTGCCAGCAGCTCTTATAGAACGACCTACGAGCAGTACTTC. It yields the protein CASSSYRTTYEQYF.

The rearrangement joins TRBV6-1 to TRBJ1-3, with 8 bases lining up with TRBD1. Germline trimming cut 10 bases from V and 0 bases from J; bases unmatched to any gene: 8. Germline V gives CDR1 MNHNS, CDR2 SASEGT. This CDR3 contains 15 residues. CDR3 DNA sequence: TGTGCCACCCGGACAGGGCCACACTCTGGAAACACCATATATTTT. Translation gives CATRTGPHSGNTIYF.

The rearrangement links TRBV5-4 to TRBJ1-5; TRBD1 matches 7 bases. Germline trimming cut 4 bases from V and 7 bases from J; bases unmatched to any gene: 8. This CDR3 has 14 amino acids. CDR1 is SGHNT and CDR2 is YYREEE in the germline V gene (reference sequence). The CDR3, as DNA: TGTGCCAGCAGCGACGGGACAGAACGACAGCCCCAGCATTTT. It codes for CASSDGTERQPQHF.

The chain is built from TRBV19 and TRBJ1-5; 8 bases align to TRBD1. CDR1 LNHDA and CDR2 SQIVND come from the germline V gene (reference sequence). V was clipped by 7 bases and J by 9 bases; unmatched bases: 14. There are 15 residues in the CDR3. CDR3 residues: CASNSGQGAAGPQHF. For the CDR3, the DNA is TGTGCCAGTAATAGCGGGCAGGGGGCGGCGGGGCCCCAGCATTTT.

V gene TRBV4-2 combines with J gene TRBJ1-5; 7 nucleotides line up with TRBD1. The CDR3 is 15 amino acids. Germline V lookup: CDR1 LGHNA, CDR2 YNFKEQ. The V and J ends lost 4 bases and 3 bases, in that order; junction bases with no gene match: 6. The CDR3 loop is CASSPWGQSNQPQHF. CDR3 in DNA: TGTGCCAGCAGCCCCTGGGGACAGTCCAATCAGCCCCAGCATTTT.

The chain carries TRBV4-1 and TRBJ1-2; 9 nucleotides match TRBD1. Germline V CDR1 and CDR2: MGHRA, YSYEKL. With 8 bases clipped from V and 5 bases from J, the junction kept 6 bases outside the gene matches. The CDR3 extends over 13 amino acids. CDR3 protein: CASRGTGTYGYTF. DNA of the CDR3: TGCGCCAGCCGCGGGACAGGGACGTATGGCTACACCTTC.

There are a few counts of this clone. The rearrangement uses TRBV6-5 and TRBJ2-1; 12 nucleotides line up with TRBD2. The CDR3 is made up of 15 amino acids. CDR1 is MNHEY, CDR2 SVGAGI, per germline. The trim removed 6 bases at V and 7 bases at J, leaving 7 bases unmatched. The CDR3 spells CASSVRLAGVNEQFF. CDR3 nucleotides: TGTGCCAGCAGCGTCAGACTAGCGGGAGTGAATGAGCAGTTCTTC.

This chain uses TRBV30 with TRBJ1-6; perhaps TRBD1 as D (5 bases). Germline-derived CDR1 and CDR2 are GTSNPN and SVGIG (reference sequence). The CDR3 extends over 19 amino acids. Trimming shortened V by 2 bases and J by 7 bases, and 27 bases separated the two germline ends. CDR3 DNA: TGTGCCTGGAGTCTGTCCCGGGACTTATCCCTCCCCTCCAATTCACCCCTCCACTTT. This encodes CAWSLSRDLSLPSNSPLHF.